A single T cell receptor (beta chain) is shown here with its context. Antigen specificity is unknown. Profiled with immunoSEQ multiplex PCR; TCRdb holds only in-frame clones, not every one. Among around 80,000 clones listed, around 93% were seen once. This sample is part of a study of T cell responses to AZD1222 COVID-19 vaccine. Findings and caveats of the study: Two AZD1222 doses significantly raised spike-specific TCR breadth and depth over controls. The repertoires were collected only after the peak T cell response.

Germline V gene lookup returns CDR1 SGDLS and CDR2 YYNGEE. The CDR3 extends over 14 amino acids. V shed 0 bases and J shed 3 bases, with 9 bases lying between them. The V call is TRBV9, the J call TRBJ1-1; D not certain. Here the sequenced sample was peripheral blood, taken 28 days after the second AZD1222 dose. The sequence was collected from an adult who received the AZD1222 COVID-19 vaccine. The CDR3 coding sequence is TGTGCCAGCAGCGTAGGTATATTTGACACTGAAGCTTTCTTT. This codes for CASSVGIFDTEAFF.